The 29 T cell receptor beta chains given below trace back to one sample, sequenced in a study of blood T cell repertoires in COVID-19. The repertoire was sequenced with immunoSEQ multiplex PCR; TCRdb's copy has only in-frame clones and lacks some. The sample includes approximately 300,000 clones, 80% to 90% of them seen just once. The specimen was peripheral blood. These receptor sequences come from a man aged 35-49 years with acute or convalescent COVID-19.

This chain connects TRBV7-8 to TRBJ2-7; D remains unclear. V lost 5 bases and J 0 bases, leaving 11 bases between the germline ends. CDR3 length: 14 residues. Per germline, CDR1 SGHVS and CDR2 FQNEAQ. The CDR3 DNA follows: TGTGCCAGCAGCCTCACAGAGAGCTCCTACGAGCAGTACTTC. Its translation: CASSLTESSYEQYF. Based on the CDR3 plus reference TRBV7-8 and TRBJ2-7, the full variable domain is GAGVSQSPRYKVAKRGQDVALRCDPISGHVSLFWYQQALGQGPEFLTYFQNEAQLDKSGLPSDRFFAERPEGSVSTLKIQRTQQEDSAVYLCASSLTESSYEQYFGPGTRLTVT.

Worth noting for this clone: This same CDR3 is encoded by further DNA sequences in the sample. The CDR3 DNA sequence: TGTGCCAGTAGTATTAAGGCGGGCACTGAAGCTTTCTTT. Translation gives CASSIKAGTEAFF. The chain carries TRBV19 and TRBJ1-1; D call uncertain. The CDR3 has 13 amino acids. The ends were cut back, 3 bases at V and 4 bases at J, with 9 bases in the middle. Germline V gene data show CDR1 as LNHDA and CDR2 as SQIVND (reference sequence).

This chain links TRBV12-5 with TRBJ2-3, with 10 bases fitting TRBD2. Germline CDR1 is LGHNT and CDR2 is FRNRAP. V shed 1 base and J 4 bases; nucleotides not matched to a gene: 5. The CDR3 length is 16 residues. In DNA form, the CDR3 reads TGTGCTAGTGGTTTGGGGCCCGGGACTAGCGCAGATACGCAGTATTTT. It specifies CASGLGPGTSADTQYF.

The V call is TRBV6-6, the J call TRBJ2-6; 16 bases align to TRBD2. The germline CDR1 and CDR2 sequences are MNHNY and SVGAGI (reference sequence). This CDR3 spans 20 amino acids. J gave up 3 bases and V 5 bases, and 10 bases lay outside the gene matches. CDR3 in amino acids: CASSPSPGLAGGSGANVLTF. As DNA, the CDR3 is TGTGCCAGCAGTCCGTCGCCGGGACTAGCGGGGGGGAGTGGGGCCAACGTCCTGACTTTC.

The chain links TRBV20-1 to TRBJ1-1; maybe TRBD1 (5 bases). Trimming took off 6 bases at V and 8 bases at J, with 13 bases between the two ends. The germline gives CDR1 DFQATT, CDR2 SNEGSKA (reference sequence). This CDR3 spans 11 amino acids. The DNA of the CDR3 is TGCAGTGCCCTAGGGCGGGGCGAAGCTTTCTTT. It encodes CSALGRGEAFF.

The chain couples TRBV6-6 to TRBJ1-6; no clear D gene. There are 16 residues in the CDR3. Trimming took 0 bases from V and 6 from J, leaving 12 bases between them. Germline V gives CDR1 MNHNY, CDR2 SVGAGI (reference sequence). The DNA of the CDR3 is TGTGCCAGCAGTTACTCGTATGAAACTGGTAATTCACCCCTCCACTTT. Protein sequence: CASSYSYETGNSPLHF.

The CDR3, as DNA: TGTGCTAGTGGCCCCGGACAGCCGAACACTGAAGCTTTCTTT. As protein: CASGPGQPNTEAFF. This rearrangement joins TRBV12-5 to TRBJ1-1, with D perhaps TRBD1 (6 bases). The CDR3 totals 14 residues. Per germline, CDR1 LGHNT and CDR2 FRNRAP. V lost 6 bases to trimming and J lost 1 base, with 12 bases between them.

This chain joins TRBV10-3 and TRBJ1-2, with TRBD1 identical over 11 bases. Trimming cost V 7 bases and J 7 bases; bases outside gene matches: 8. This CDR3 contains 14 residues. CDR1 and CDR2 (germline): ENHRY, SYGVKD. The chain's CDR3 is CAITAGTGGGGYTF. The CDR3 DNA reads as TGTGCCATCACCGCCGGGACAGGGGGGGGTGGCTACACCTTC.

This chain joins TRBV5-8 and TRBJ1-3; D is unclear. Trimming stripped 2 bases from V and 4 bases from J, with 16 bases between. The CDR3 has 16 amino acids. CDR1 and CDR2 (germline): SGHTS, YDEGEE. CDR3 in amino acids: CASSFGQIRGGNTIYF. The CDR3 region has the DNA TGTGCCAGCAGCTTCGGGCAGATCCGAGGGGGAAACACCATATATTTT.

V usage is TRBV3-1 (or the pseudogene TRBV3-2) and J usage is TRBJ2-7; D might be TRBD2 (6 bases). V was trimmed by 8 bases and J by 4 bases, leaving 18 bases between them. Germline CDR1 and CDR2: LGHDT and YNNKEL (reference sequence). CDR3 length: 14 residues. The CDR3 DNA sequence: TGTGCCAGCGCCAGGTTGGAGGGGTGGTACGAGCAGTACTTC. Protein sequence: CASARLEGWYEQYF.

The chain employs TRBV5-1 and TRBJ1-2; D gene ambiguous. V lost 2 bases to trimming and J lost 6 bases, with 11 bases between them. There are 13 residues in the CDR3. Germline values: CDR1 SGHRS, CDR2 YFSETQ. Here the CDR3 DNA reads TGCGCCAGCAGCTTCGCCGGGTCGGATGGCTACACCTTC. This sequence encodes CASSFAGSDGYTF.

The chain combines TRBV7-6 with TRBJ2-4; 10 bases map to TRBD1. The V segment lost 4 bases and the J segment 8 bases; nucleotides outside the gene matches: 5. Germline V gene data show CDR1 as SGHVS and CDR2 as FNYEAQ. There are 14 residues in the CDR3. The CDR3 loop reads CASSSPGQGDIQYF. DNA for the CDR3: TGTGCCAGCAGCTCCCCTGGACAGGGGGACATTCAGTACTTC.

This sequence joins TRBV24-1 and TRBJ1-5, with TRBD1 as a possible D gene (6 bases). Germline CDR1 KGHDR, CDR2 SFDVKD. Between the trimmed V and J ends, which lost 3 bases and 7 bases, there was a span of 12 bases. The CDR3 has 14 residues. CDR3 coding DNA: TGTGCCACCAGTGATAGCTACAGGGCCCAGCCCCAGCATTTT. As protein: CATSDSYRAQPQHF.

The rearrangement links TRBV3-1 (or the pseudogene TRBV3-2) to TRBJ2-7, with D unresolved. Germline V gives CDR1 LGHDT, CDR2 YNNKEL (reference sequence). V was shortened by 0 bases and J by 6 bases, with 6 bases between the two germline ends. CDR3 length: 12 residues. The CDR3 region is CASSQDGREQYF. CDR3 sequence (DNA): TGTGCCAGCAGCCAAGATGGCCGCGAGCAGTACTTC.

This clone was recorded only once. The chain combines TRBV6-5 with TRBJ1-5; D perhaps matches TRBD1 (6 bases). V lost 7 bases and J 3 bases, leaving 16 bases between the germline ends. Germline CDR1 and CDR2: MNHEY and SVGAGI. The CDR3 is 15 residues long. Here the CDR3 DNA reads TGTGCCAGCATCATATACGGACAGAACAATCAGCCCCAGCATTTT. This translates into CASIIYGQNNQPQHF.

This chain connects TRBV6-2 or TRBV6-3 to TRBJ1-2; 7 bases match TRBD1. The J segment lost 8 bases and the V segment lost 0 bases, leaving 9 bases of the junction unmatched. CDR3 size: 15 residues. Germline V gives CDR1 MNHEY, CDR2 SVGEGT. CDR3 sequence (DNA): TGTGCCAGCAGTTACTCGGGACAGTCACCTGTGGGCTACACCTTC. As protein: CASSYSGQSPVGYTF.

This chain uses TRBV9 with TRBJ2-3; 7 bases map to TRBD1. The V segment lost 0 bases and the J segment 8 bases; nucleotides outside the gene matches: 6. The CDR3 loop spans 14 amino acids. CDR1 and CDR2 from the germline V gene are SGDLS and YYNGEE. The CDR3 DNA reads TGTGCCAGCAGCGTAGGTTCCCAGGGGGTTACGCAGTATTTT. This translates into CASSVGSQGVTQYF.

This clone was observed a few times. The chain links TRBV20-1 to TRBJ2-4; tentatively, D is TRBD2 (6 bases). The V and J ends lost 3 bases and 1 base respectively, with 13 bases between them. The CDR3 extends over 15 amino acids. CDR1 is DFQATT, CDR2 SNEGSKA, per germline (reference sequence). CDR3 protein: CSASYGAGAKNIQYF. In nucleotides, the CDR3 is TGCAGTGCTAGTTATGGGGCGGGGGCCAAAAACATTCAGTACTTC.

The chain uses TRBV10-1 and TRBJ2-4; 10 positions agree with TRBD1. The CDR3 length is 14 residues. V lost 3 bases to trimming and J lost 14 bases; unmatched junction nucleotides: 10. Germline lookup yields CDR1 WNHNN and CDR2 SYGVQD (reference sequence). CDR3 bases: TGCGCCAGCAGTGAAGGTGGGACAGGGGTCCCGGAGTACTTC. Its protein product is CASSEGGTGVPEYF.

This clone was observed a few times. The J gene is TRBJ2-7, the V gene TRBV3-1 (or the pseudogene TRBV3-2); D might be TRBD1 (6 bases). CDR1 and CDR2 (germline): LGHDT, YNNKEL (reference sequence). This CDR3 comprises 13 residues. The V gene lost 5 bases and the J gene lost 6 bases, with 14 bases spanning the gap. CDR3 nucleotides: TGTGCCAGCAGCTTCCGGGCGACAGGCGAGCAGTACTTC. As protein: CASSFRATGEQYF.

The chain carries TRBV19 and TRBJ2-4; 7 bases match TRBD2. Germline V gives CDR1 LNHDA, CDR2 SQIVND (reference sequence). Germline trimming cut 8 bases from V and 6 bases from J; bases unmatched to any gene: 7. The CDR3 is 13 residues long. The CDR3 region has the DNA TGTGCCAGTGGGAGGGAGCCGGGAAACATTCAGTACTTC. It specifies CASGREPGNIQYF.

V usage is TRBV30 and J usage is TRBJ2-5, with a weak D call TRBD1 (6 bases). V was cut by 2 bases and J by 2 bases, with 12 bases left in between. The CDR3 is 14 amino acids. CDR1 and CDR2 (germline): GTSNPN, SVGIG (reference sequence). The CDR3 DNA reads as TGTGCCTGGAGTCTTGGACAGCCTCAAGAGACCCAGTACTTC. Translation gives CAWSLGQPQETQYF. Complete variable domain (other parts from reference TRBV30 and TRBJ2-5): SQTIHQWPATLVQPVGSPLSLECTVEGTSNPNLYWYRQAAGRGLQLLFYSVGIGQISSEVPQNLSASRPQDRQFILSSKKLLLSDSGFYLCAWSLGQPQETQYFGPGTRLLVL.

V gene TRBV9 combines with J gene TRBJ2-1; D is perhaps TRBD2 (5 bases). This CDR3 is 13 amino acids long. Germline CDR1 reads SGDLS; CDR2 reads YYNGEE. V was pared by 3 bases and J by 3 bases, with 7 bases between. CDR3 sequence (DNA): TGTGCCAGCAGCGAACGGGACTACAATGAGCAGTTCTTC. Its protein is CASSERDYNEQFF.

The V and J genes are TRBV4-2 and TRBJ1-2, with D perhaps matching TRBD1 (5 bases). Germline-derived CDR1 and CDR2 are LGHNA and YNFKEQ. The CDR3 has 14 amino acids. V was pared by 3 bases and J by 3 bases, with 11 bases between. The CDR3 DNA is TGTGCCAGCAGCCAGGGGGGGAGGGACTATGGCTACACCTTC. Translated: CASSQGGRDYGYTF.

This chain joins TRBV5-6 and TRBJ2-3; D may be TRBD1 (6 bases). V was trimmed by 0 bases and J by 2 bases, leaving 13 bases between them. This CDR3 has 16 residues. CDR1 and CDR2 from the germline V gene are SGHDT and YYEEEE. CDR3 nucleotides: TGTGCCAGCAGCTTGGCGGACAGTCCTTACACAGATACGCAGTATTTT. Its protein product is CASSLADSPYTDTQYF.

The CDR3 here is CASSGQTNQPQHF. The CDR3 DNA reads as TGTGCCAGCAGTGGACAGACTAATCAGCCCCAGCATTTT. This chain joins TRBV2 and TRBJ1-5, with D possibly being TRBD1 (5 bases). Germline V lookup: CDR1 SNHLY, CDR2 FYNNEI. The CDR3 is 13 residues long. Trimming left V 4 bases short and J 4 bases short, with 8 bases between.

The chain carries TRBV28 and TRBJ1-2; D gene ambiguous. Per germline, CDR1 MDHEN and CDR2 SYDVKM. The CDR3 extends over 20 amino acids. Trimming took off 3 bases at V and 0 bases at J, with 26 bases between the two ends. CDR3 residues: CASSFFGLAGGSIANYGYTF. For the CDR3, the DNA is TGTGCCAGCAGTTTCTTTGGGTTAGCCGGTGGGAGCATAGCTAACTATGGCTACACCTTC.

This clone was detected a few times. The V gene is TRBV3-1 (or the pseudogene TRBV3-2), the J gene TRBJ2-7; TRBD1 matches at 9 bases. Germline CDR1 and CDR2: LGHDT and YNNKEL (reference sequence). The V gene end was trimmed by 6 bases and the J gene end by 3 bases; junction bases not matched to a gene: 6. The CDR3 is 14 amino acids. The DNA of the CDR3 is TGTGCCAGCAGTTGGGGACAGGGCATCTACGAGCAGTACTTC. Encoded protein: CASSWGQGIYEQYF.

The chain's CDR3 is CASSITDRFSDTQYF. The CDR3 DNA reads TGTGCCAGTAGTATAACCGACAGGTTTTCAGATACGCAGTATTTT. The chain employs TRBV19 and TRBJ2-3; TRBD1 might be the D (6 bases). Trimming removed 2 bases from V and 4 bases from J, with 13 bases in between. The germline V gene encodes CDR1 LNHDA and CDR2 SQIVND (reference sequence). CDR3 length equals 15 residues.